This TCR beta chain was recorded in a study of naive and memory T cell subsets. Broader study findings: In naive cells, over 95% of TCR sequences were seen only once. A clonotype means one alpha or beta sequence, not an alpha/beta pair.

CD8 T cells were positively selected from what remained after CD4 positive selection. Cells stained for CD3, CD4, CD8, CD45RA, CD27 and viability were sorted into four CD45RA/CD27 subsets. This clonotype was observed a handful of times. Its specificity is unknown. The beta constant-region primer was an equimolar mix of two oligonucleotides covering TRBC1 and TRBC2. Nested alpha and beta constant-region primers with the SP2 primer drove four PCR rounds on ligated cDNA. TCRdb itself ran the UMI-ligation and nested PCR reads through MiXCR, one entry per CDR3 protein. The data contain about 22,000 distinct CDR3 sequences, around 10% of them singletons. The clonotype was recovered from a human donor in good health. The sequenced material came from central memory CD8+ T cells from blood.

This CDR3 is CASSPSGTSYEQYF. DNA for the CDR3: TGTGCCAGCAGCCCATCCGGAACTTCCTACGAGCAGTACTTC. The chain recombines TRBV7-9 with TRBJ2-7; D remains unclear. This CDR3 contains 14 residues. Between the trimmed V and J ends, which lost 5 bases and 1 base, there was a span of 12 bases. Germline values: CDR1 SEHNR, CDR2 FQNEAQ (reference sequence).